The 5 T cell receptor beta chains in this list originate from one sample, sequenced in a study of shared clonotypes between healthy human individuals. Sequenced by immunoSEQ multiplex PCR; TCRdb stores in-frame clones only, minus some. The data show under 1,100,000 clones, under 80% seen once. The material sequenced was memory CD4+ T cells sorted from blood. Indicated subset: CD45RA-negative fraction. These receptors came from a man aged 18 to 29 in good health.

This clone was detected ten times or more. The rearrangement joins TRBV7-2 to TRBJ1-2; 9 bases fit TRBD1. J was trimmed by 9 bases and V by 5 bases; bases with no gene match: 7. The germline CDR1 and CDR2 sequences are SGHTA and FQGNSA. The CDR3 sequence is 13 residues long. CDR3 sequence reads: CASSPGTGRRYTF. Here the CDR3 DNA reads TGTGCCAGCAGCCCCGGGACAGGGAGGCGCTACACCTTC.

Only one count was recorded for this clone. The CDR3 DNA sequence: TGTGCCAGCAGTTACACTAGGGGGTTTGAGCAGTTCTTC. This encodes CASSYTRGFEQFF. The rearrangement uses TRBV6-5 and TRBJ2-1, with a weak D call TRBD1 (6 bases). Trimming cost V 2 bases and J 9 bases, with 11 bases left between them. The CDR3 extends over 13 amino acids. CDR1 MNHEY and CDR2 SVGAGI come from the germline V gene.

This sequence joins TRBV30 and TRBJ2-3, with D perhaps matching TRBD1 or TRBD2 (7 bases each). The ends were cut back, 4 bases at V and 1 base at J, with 15 bases in the middle. Germline V gene lookup returns CDR1 GTSNPN and CDR2 SVGIG (reference sequence). This CDR3 is 15 amino acids long. The CDR3 protein is CAWIRGEGGTDTQYF. The CDR3 nucleotides are TGTGCCTGGATCAGGGGGGAGGGCGGCACAGATACGCAGTATTTT.

The genes are TRBV2 and TRBJ1-6, with 11 bases fitting TRBD1. J gave up 11 bases and V 6 bases, and 6 bases lay outside the gene matches. CDR1 is SNHLY, CDR2 FYNNEI, per germline. The CDR3 has 14 amino acids. The CDR3 coding sequence is TGTGCCAGCAGGACCGGGACAGGGGGAGCACCCCTCCACTTT. This gives the protein CASRTGTGGAPLHF.

This clone came up once. This chain uses TRBV5-1 with TRBJ1-2; D is unresolved. Looked up from germline, CDR1 is SGHRS and CDR2 is YFSETQ. V lost 6 bases, J lost 4 bases, and 13 bases lay in between. The CDR3 covers 13 residues. CDR3 nucleotide sequence: TGCGCCAGCAATCGTGGGCAAGGCTATGGCTACACCTTC. This codes for CASNRGQGYGYTF.